These 24 T cell receptor beta chains were all obtained from the same sample, sequenced in a study of T cells and copy number aberrations in small-cell lung cancer. Only in-frame clones appear in the TCRdb table, and some are missing; sequencing was by immunoSEQ multiplex PCR. This sample has approximately 6,600 clones, with 65% to 85% found just once. Specimen: normal tissue next to the tumor. These TCRs come from an older woman with small cell lung cancer. Some clones in this sample may be carry-over from other donors' samples.

The chain joins TRBV5-6 to TRBJ2-7; a possible D gene is TRBD2 (5 bases). This CDR3 has 13 amino acids. V lost 2 bases and J lost 7, with 13 bases in between. The germline gives CDR1 SGHDT, CDR2 YYEEEE. In nucleotides, the CDR3 is TGTGCCAGCAGCTTACCGGCGGCGGGTGAGCAGTACTTC. Translated: CASSLPAAGEQYF.

The V gene is TRBV18, the J gene TRBJ1-1; D is undetermined. Germline V lookup: CDR1 KGHSH, CDR2 LQKENI. This CDR3 is built from 13 residues. V dropped 5 bases and J dropped 4 bases, with 11 bases sitting between them. CDR3: CASSVRWGTEAFF. In nucleotides, the CDR3 is TGTGCCAGCTCAGTGCGCTGGGGCACTGAAGCTTTCTTT.

The DNA of the CDR3 is TGTGCCAGCAGCCGGCAAGCGGGCAATCAGCCCCAGCATTTT. Translation gives CASSRQAGNQPQHF. The rearrangement uses TRBV27 and TRBJ1-5; no clear D. Trimming took off 6 bases at V and 2 bases at J, with 11 bases between the two ends. This CDR3 is built from 14 residues. The germline V gene has CDR1 MNHEY and CDR2 SMNVEV (reference sequence).

The chain carries TRBV9 and TRBJ1-2; D is unclear. Germline CDR1 SGDLS, CDR2 YYNGEE. V was shortened by 0 bases and J by 9 bases, with 15 bases between the two germline ends. The CDR3 runs 14 residues. The CDR3 DNA reads TGTGCCAGCAGCGTAGATCTCGGCGATTCGAGCTACACCTTC. Its protein is CASSVDLGDSSYTF.

The chain has TRBV5-4 and TRBJ2-4; no definite D call. V shed 6 bases and J shed 8 bases, with 18 bases lying between them. CDR1 is SGHNT, CDR2 YYREEE, per germline (reference sequence). This CDR3 spans 14 amino acids. CDR3 region: CASTFQNRLDIQYF. As DNA, the CDR3 is TGTGCCAGCACTTTCCAAAACCGGTTGGACATTCAGTACTTC.

This chain uses TRBV28 with TRBJ2-7; the D call may be TRBD1 or TRBD2 (5 bases each). Germline V gene data show CDR1 as MDHEN and CDR2 as SYDVKM. The ends were cut back, 3 bases at V and 5 bases at J, with 11 bases in the middle. This CDR3 has 13 amino acids. CDR3 in DNA: TGTGCCAGCAGTTTTCCGGGACGGGACGAGCAGTACTTC. Translation: CASSFPGRDEQYF.

V is TRBV10-2 and J is TRBJ1-2; tentatively, D is TRBD1 (6 bases). This CDR3 has 14 residues. Germline CDR1 reads WSHSY; CDR2 reads SAAADI. The ends were cut back, 5 bases at V and 4 bases at J, with 14 bases in the middle. The CDR3 DNA is TGCGCCAGCAGTCCGGGACAAAGTCTCTATGGCTACACCTTC. Its translation: CASSPGQSLYGYTF.

The rearrangement joins TRBV28 to TRBJ1-5; 7 bases are shared with TRBD1. CDR1 MDHEN and CDR2 SYDVKM come from the germline V gene. The CDR3 has 13 amino acids. V lost 2 bases to trimming and J lost 6 bases; unmatched junction nucleotides: 1. CDR3 loop: CASSLDRVQPQHF. In nucleotides, the CDR3 is TGTGCCAGCAGTTTAGACAGGGTTCAGCCCCAGCATTTT.

The chain joins TRBV7-3 to TRBJ2-5; D ambiguous. Trimming removed 2 bases at V and 10 bases at J, with 11 bases between. The CDR3 spans 12 residues. Germline V lookup: CDR1 SGHTA, CDR2 FQGTGA. The CDR3 DNA reads as TGTGCCAGCAGCTTAGATGGGAAGATCCAGTACTTC. Amino acids: CASSLDGKIQYF.

The chain uses TRBV12-2 and TRBJ1-1; no DNA check was done on the table's D call, TRBD1. TRBV12-2 is recorded as a pseudogene. CDR3 length equals 13 residues. The CDR3 is CASRLPSAGSAFF. The CDR3, as DNA: TGTGCAAGTCGCTTACCTTCGGCAGGTTCAGCTTTCTTT.

This clone has a handful of counts. A read error may account for a junction end that differs from germline. The chain recombines TRBV7-9 with TRBJ1-4; D is ambiguous. Per germline, CDR1 SEHNR and CDR2 FQNEAQ (reference sequence). The CDR3 extends over 12 amino acids. CDR3 amino acids: CASRLGNEKLFF. The CDR3 DNA is TGTGCCAGCAGGTTAGGGAATGAAAAACTGTTTTTT.

This rearrangement joins TRBV7-2 to TRBJ1-4, with 9 positions matching TRBD1. After removal of 3 bases from V and 7 bases from J, the junction contained 9 bases not matched to a gene. Germline CDR1 SGHTA, CDR2 FQGNSA. The CDR3 length is 16 residues. CDR3 residues: CASSFRGTGSGEKLFF. The CDR3 DNA is TGTGCCAGCAGCTTCAGAGGGACAGGGTCGGGTGAAAAACTGTTTTTT.

The CDR3, as DNA: TGTGCCAGCAGGCCGGGACTAGCATCAGATACGCAGTATTTT. As protein: CASRPGLASDTQYF. The chain has TRBV6-5 and TRBJ2-3; 9 nucleotides line up with TRBD2. The V segment lost 6 bases and the J segment 4 bases; nucleotides outside the gene matches: 5. CDR3 size: 14 residues. Germline loops: CDR1 MNHEY, CDR2 SVGAGI.

V is TRBV28 and J is TRBJ1-1; D remains ambiguous. This CDR3 region has 15 residues. V was trimmed by 2 bases and J by 0 bases, leaving 10 bases between them. Germline-derived CDR1 and CDR2 are MDHEN and SYDVKM. CDR3 sequence: CASSLSGNMNTEAFF. The CDR3 nucleotides are TGTGCCAGCAGTTTAAGTGGAAACATGAACACTGAAGCTTTCTTT.

The V call is TRBV5-1, the J call TRBJ1-5; tentatively, D is TRBD1 (5 bases). CDR3 size: 15 residues. V was clipped by 3 bases and J by 7 bases, with 17 bases between them. CDR1 is SGHRS, CDR2 YFSETQ, per germline. The CDR3 spells CASSYQGSVNQPQHF. The CDR3 nucleotides read TGCGCCAGCAGCTATCAGGGCTCAGTAAACCAGCCCCAGCATTTT.

The chain uses TRBV7-8 and TRBJ1-4, with D unresolved. The CDR3 runs 14 residues. The ends were cut back, 3 bases at V and 7 bases at J, with 12 bases in the middle. In germline, CDR1 is SGHVS, CDR2 FQNEAQ. The CDR3: CASSFGEGGEKLFF. In DNA form, the CDR3 reads TGTGCCAGCAGCTTCGGAGAAGGCGGTGAAAAACTGTTTTTT.

The rearrangement joins TRBV5-1 to TRBJ1-4, with a possible D match to TRBD1 (6 bases). The CDR3 is 15 residues long. Germline CDR1 and CDR2: SGHRS and YFSETQ. The germline V and J ends were trimmed by 4 bases and 8 bases, with 18 bases remaining between them. Here the CDR3 DNA reads TGCGCCAGCAGCCCGAGCGGGGGACACGGCGAAAAACTGTTTTTT. Its protein product is CASSPSGGHGEKLFF.

The CDR3 DNA follows: TGTGCCAGCAGCTTAGTGAGTAGCGGCGTGGGTGGATATTCCTCTGAAGCTTTCTTT. Amino acid sequence: CASSLVSSGVGGYSSEAFF. The V gene is TRBV7-6, the J gene TRBJ1-1; D remains ambiguous. CDR1 and CDR2 from the germline V gene are SGHVS and FNYEAQ. V dropped 1 base and J dropped 6 bases, with 27 bases sitting between them. This CDR3 has 19 residues.

Worth noting for this clone: The germline gene is not matched at one end of the junction; a read error may be the cause. V is TRBV28 and J is TRBJ2-2; TRBD2 is a possible D gene (5 bases). The germline gives CDR1 MDHEN, CDR2 SYDVKM. This CDR3 region has 14 residues. In DNA form, the CDR3 reads TGTGCCAGCAGCCGAGCCGGAAACACCGGGGAACTGTTTTTT. Translation gives CASSRAGNTGELFF.

This sequence joins TRBV5-1 and TRBJ2-2; 8 bases agree with TRBD1. The CDR3 has 13 amino acids. The V gene end was trimmed by 10 bases and the J gene end by 0 bases; junction bases not matched to a gene: 2. CDR1 is SGHRS, CDR2 YFSETQ, per germline. CDR3 DNA sequence: TGCGCCCCAGGGGGCTCGAACACCGGGGAGCTGTTTTTT. It translates to CAPGGSNTGELFF.

J is TRBJ1-2 and V is TRBV5-1; 7 nucleotides align to TRBD1. Looked up from germline, CDR1 is SGHRS and CDR2 is YFSETQ. The CDR3 length is 12 residues. V dropped 4 bases and J dropped 7; count of bases not matched to a gene: 4. CDR3 loop: CASSPGQFGYTF. The CDR3 DNA is TGCGCCAGCAGCCCGGGACAGTTTGGCTACACCTTC.

The genes are TRBV28 and TRBJ2-7, with 9 bases fitting TRBD1. The CDR3 has 14 amino acids. In germline, CDR1 is MDHEN, CDR2 SYDVKM. The J segment lost 7 bases and the V segment lost 5 bases, leaving 9 bases of the junction unmatched. CDR3 coding DNA: TGTGCCAGCAGTCCTGGGGACAGGGTTCGAGAGCAGTACTTC. Translation: CASSPGDRVREQYF.

This clone is medium-sized. This chain uses TRBV19 with TRBJ1-5; tentative D call: TRBD1 (5 bases). The CDR3 sequence is 14 residues long. CDR1 and CDR2 from the germline V gene are LNHDA and SQIVND (reference sequence). The V gene lost 5 bases and the J gene lost 2 bases, with 10 bases spanning the gap. The CDR3 DNA reads as TGTGCCAGTAGTGGGGGGGTGGGCAATCAGCCCCAGCATTTT. Residues: CASSGGVGNQPQHF.

The chain links TRBV5-1 to TRBJ2-1, with D perhaps TRBD2 (6 bases). The CDR3 runs 14 residues. The V gene lost 5 bases and the J gene lost 8 bases, with 17 bases spanning the gap. Germline CDR1 and CDR2: SGHRS and YFSETQ. The CDR3 coding sequence is TGCGCCAGCAGGGTAGGAGGGCCGTTGGATGAGCAGTTCTTC. This sequence encodes CASRVGGPLDEQFF.